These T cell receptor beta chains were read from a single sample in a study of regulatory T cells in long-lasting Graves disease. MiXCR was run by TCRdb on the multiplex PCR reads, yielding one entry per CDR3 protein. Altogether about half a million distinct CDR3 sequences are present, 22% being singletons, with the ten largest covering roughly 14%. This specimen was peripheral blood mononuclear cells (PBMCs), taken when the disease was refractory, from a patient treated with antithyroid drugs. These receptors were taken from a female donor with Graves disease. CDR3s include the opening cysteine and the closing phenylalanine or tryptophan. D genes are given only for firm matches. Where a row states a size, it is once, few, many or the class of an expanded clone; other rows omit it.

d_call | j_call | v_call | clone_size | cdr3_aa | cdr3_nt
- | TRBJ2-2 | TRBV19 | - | CASIEQGNTGELFF | TGTGCCAGTATTGAGCAGGGTAACACCGGGGAGCTGTTTTTT
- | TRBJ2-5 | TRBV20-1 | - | CSARDIAGAKSGETQYF | TGCAGTGCTAGAGATATTGCGGGGGCAAAAAGCGGCGAGACCCAGTACTTC
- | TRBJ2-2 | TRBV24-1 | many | CATSETGELFF | TGTGCCACCAGTGAGACCGGGGAGCTGTTTTTT
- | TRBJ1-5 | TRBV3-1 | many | CASSQGGSGQPQHF | TGTGCCAGCAGCCAAGGGGGGTCGGGACAGCCCCAGCATTTT
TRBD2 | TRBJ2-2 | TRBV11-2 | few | CASSTRLAGGLLGPPNTGELFF | TGTGCCAGCAGCACCCGACTAGCGGGAGGGTTACTCGGGCCCCCGAACACCGGGGAGCTGTTTTTT
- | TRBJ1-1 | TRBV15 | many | CATSRGGVLNTEAFF | TGTGCCACCAGCAGAGGGGGGGTGTTGAACACTGAAGCTTTCTTT
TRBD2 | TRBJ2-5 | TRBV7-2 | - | CASSLQLAGVGTQYF | TGTGCCAGCAGCTTACAACTAGCGGGGGTTGGGACCCAGTACTTC
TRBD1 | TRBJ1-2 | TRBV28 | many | CASSTGEGGLYGYTF | TGTGCCAGCAGCACAGGGGAAGGAGGTCTATATGGCTACACCTTC
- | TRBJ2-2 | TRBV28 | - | CASSLRVSRGYSGELFF | TGTGCCAGCAGTTTAAGGGTCTCGCGGGGATATAGCGGGGAGCTGTTTTTT
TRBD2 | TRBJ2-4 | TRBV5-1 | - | CASSIPRTSGQNIQYF | TGCGCCAGCAGCATCCCCCGGACTAGCGGGCAAAACATTCAGTACTTC
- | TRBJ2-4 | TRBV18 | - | CASSPTATRNIQYF | TGTGCCAGCTCACCGACCGCTACTAGAAACATTCAGTACTTC
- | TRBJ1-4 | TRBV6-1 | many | CASSESFRGEKLFF | TGTGCCAGCAGTGAAAGCTTTAGAGGGGAAAAACTGTTTTTT
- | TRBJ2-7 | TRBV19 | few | CASISNRVPYEQYF | TGTGCCAGTATCTCAAACAGGGTCCCCTACGAGCAGTACTTC
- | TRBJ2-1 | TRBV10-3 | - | CAIRANNEQFF | TGTGCCATCAGGGCGAACAATGAGCAGTTCTTC
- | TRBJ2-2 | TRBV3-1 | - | CASTQTGELGELFF | TGTGCCAGCACCCAGACCGGGGAGTTAGGGGAGCTGTTTTTT
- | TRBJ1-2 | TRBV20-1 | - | CSALDRPLGMRGYTF | TGCAGTGCTTTAGACAGGCCACTAGGGATGAGGGGCTACACCTTC
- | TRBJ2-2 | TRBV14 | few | CASSQFLSGELFF | TGTGCCAGCAGCCAATTCCTCTCCGGGGAGCTGTTTTTT
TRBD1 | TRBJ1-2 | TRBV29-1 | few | CSVLIWGQADYGYTF | TGCAGCGTCCTCATATGGGGACAGGCTGACTATGGCTACACCTTC
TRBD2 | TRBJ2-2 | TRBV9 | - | CASSEGIAGVFNTGELFF | TGTGCCAGCAGCGAGGGGATAGCGGGGGTTTTTAACACCGGGGAACTGTTTTTT
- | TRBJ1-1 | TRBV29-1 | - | CCVEGVGTEAFF | TGCTGCGTTGAGGGGGTAGGCACTGAAGCTTTCTTT
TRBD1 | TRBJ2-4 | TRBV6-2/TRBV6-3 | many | CASSYDRGGVDIQYF | TGTGCCAGCAGTTACGATCGAGGGGGCGTAGACATTCAGTACTTC
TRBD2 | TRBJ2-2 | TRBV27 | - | CASSLFAGGDGELFF | TGTGCCAGCAGTTTATTTGCGGGGGGCGACGGGGAGCTGTTTTTT
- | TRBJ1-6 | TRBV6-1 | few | CASRTSLPGSPLHF | TGTGCCAGCAGAACTTCCCTGCCGGGTTCACCCCTCCACTTT
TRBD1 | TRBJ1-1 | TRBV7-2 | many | CASSVRQGVVTEAFF | TGTGCCAGCAGCGTCCGACAGGGAGTGGTCACTGAAGCTTTCTTT
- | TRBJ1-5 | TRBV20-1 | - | CSARVGRYSNQPQHF | TGCAGTGCTAGAGTCGGACGGTATAGCAATCAGCCCCAGCATTTT
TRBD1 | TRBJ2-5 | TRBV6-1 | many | CASRLGQGVQETQYF | TGTGCCAGCAGACTGGGACAGGGGGTGCAAGAGACCCAGTACTTC
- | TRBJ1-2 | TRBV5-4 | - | CASSLGDSSNYGYTF | TGTGCCAGCAGCTTGGGTGACAGCTCTAACTATGGCTACACCTTC
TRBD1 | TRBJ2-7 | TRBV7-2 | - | CASSWGQGDYEQYF | TGTGCCAGCAGCTGGGGACAGGGGGACTACGAGCAGTACTTC